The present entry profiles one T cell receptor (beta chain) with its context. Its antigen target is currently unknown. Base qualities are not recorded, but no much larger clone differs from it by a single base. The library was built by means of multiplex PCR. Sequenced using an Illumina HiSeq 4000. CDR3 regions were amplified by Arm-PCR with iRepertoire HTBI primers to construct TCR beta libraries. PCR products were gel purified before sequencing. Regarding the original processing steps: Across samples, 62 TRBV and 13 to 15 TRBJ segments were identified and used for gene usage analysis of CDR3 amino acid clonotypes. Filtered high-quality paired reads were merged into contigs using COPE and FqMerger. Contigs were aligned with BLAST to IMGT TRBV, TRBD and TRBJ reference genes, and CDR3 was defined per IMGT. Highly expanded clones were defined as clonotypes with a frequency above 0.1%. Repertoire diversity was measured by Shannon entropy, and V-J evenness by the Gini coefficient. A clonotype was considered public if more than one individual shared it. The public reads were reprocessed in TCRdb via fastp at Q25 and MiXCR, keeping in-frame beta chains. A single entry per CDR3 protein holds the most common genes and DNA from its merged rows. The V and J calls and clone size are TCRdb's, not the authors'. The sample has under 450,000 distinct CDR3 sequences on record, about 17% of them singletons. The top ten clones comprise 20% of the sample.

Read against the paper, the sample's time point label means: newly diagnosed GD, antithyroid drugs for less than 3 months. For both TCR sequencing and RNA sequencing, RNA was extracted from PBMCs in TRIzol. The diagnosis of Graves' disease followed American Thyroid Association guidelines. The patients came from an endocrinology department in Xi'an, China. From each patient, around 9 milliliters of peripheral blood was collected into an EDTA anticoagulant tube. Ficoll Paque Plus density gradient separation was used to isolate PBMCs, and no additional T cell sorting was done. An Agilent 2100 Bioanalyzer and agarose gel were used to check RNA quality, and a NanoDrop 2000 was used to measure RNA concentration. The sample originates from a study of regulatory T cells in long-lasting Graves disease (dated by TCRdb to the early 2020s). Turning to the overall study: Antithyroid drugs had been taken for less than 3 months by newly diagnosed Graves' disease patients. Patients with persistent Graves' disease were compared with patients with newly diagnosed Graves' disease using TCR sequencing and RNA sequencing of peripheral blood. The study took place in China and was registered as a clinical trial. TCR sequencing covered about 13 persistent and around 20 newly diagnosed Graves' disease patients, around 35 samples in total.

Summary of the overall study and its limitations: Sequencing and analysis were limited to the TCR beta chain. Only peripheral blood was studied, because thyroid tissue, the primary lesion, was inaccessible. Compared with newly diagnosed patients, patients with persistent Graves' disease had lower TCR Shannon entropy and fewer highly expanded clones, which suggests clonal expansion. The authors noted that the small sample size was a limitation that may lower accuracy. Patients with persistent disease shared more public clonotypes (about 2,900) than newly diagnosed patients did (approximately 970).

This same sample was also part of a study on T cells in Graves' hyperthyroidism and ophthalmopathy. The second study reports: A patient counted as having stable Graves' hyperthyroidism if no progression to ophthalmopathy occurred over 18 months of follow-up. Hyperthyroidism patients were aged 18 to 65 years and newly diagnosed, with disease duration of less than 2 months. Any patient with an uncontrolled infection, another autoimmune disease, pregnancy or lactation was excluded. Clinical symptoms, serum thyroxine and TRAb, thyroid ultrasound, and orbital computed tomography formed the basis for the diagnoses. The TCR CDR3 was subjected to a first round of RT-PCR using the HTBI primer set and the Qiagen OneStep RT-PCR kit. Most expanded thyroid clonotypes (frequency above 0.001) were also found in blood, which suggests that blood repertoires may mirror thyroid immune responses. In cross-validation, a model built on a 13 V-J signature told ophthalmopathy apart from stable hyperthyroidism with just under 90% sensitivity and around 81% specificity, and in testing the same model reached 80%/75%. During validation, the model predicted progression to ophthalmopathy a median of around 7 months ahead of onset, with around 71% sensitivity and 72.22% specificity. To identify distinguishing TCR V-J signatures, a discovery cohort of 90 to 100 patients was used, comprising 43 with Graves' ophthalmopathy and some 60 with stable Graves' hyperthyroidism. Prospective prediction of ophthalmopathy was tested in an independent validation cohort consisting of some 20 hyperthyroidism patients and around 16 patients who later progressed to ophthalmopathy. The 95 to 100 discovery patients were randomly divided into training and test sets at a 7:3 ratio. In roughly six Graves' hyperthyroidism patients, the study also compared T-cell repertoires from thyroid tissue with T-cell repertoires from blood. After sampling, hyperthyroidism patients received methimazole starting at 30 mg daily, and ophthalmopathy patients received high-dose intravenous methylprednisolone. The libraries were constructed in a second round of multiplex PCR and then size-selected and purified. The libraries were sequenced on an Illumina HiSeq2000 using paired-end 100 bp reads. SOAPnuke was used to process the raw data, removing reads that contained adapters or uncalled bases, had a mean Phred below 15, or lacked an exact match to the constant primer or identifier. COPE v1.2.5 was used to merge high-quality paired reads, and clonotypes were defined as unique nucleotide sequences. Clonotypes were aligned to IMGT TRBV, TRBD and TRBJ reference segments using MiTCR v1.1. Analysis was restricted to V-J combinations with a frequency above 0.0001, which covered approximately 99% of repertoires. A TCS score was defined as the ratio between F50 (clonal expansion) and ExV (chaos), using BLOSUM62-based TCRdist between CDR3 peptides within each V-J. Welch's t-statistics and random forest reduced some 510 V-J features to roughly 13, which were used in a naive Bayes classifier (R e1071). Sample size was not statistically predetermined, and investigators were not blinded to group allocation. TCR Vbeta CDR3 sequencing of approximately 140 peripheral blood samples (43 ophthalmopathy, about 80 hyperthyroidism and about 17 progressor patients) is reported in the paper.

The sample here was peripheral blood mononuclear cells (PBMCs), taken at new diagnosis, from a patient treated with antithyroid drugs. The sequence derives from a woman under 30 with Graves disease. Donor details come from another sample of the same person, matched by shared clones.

The CDR3 has the sequence CASSWSGTGSSYEQYF. The base sequence is TGTGCCAGCAGTTGGTCCGGGACAGGGAGCTCCTACGAGCAGTACTTC. The V and J segments used are TRBV27 and TRBJ2-7; 9 nucleotides in the junction match TRBD1. V and J are trimmed by 4 bases and 0 bases, and the gene matches miss 7 bases of the junction. The germline V gene (reference sequence) sets CDR1 to MNHEY and CDR2 to SMNVEV. CDR3 length: 16 amino acids, cysteine to phenylalanine. The only DNA kept is the CDR3, 48 bases in frame from the first base.